This T cell receptor beta chain is from a study of blood T cell repertoires in COVID-19. The table lists this clone with a few counts. In the study's own analysis: By means of reference gene primer amplification, nucleated cell counts were estimated. TCRdb's copy holds only in-frame clones and misses some; the assay was immunoSEQ multiplex PCR. The V and J calls and clone size are taken from that table; D and trimming were inferred from the DNA. In the table there are 200,000 to 300,000 clones, around four fifths of which are singletons. This receptor was taken from a woman aged 60-75 years with active or convalescent COVID-19. The sequencing sample was made of peripheral blood.

The CDR3 DNA reads as TGTGCCAGCAGCCGGACAGGGGAGCTGTTTTTT. It yields the protein CASSRTGELFF. V and J are TRBV5-6 and TRBJ2-2, with D perhaps matching TRBD1 (5 bases). Trimming shortened V by 4 bases and J by 8 bases, and 6 bases separated the two germline ends. The CDR3 is made up of 11 amino acids. The V gene's germline CDR1 is SGHDT and CDR2 YYEEEE.